This T cell receptor (beta chain) was identified in a study of T cell changes during pregnancy in multiple sclerosis (dated by TCRdb to between 2018 and 2021). Regarding the study in general: In women with multiple sclerosis, the researchers looked at how the T cell repertoire shifted as pregnancy progressed.

CDR1 and CDR2 (SQVTM, ANQGSEA) derive from the germline V gene. Counted from cysteine to phenylalanine, this CDR3 has 12 amino acids. CDR3 DNA only is kept here, 36 bases in frame from base 1. Between the V and J ends, shortened by 6 bases and 3 bases respectively, the junction contains 11 bases. Comments on this clone: The specificity of this receptor is unknown. No base quality information exists; no much larger clone differs at one position.

Libraries were constructed by the immunoSEQ multiplex PCR assay. TCRdb took over this immuneACCESS table, retaining in-frame rearrangements with V and J assigned. Such tables are incomplete; in checked studies, under half of the missing clones stem from an unresolved V gene, and the remainder is unexplained. Counted in this sample were over 35,000 clones; 89% of them appeared once. Around 0.49% of the sample belongs to the ten largest clones. Recombination linked TRBV29-1 to TRBJ1-2; a confident D gene designation cannot be given. This receptor was taken from a female donor with multiple sclerosis, enrolled in a pregnancy study. Specimen: CD4+ T cells from peripheral blood mononuclear cells, collected in the first trimester of pregnancy. The CDR3 here reads CSVLEGDYGYTF. The sequence in DNA is TGCAGCGTACTGGAGGGTGACTATGGCTACACCTTC.